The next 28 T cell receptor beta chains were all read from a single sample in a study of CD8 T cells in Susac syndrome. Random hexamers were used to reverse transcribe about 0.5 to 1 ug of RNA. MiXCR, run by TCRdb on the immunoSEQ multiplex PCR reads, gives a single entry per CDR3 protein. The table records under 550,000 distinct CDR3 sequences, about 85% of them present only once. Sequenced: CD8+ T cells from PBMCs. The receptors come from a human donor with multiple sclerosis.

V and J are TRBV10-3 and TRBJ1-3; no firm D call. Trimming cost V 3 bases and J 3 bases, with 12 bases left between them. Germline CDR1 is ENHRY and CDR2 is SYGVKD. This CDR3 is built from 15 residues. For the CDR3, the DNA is TGTGCCATCAGTGAAGGAACTGAGATTGGAAACACCATATATTTT. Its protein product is CAISEGTEIGNTIYF.

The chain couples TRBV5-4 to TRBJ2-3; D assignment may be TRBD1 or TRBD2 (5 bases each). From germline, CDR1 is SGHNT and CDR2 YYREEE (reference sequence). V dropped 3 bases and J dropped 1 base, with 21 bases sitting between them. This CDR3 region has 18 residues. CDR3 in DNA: TGTGCCAGCAGCTCCAGGCACCAGGGTATGGGACGCACAGATACGCAGTATTTT. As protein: CASSSRHQGMGRTDTQYF.

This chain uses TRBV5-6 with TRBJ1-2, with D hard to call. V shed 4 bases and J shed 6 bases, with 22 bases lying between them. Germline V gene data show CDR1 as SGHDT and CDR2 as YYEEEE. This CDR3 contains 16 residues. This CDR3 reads CASSNTVALFVDGYTF. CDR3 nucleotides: TGTGCCAGCAGCAATACCGTGGCCCTTTTTGTTGATGGCTACACCTTC.

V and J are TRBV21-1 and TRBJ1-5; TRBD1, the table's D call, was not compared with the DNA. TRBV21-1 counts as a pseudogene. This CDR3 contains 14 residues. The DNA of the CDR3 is TGTGCCAGCAGCAGAAACAGGGAGGATCAGCCCCAGCATTTT. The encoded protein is CASSRNREDQPQHF.

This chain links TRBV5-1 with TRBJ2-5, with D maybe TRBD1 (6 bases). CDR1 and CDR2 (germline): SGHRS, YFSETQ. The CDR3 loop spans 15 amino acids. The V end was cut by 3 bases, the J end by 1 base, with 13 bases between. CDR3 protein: CASSYPLDSQETQYF. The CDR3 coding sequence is TGCGCCAGCAGCTACCCCCTGGACAGCCAAGAGACCCAGTACTTC.

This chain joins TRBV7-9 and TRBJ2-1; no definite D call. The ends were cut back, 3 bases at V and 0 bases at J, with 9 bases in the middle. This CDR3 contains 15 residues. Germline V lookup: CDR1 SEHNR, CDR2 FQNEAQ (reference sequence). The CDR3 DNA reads TGTGCCAGCAGCTTCGGTCTCAACTCCTACAATGAGCAGTTCTTC. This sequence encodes CASSFGLNSYNEQFF.

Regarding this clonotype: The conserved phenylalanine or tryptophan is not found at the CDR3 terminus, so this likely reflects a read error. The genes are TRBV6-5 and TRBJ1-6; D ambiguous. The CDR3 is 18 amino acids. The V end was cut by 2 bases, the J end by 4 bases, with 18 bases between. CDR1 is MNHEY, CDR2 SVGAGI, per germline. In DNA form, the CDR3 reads TGTGCCAGCAGTTACGACCCCGGGCGATCCCTTTATAATTCACCCCTCCACTCT. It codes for CASSYDPGRSLYNSPLHS.

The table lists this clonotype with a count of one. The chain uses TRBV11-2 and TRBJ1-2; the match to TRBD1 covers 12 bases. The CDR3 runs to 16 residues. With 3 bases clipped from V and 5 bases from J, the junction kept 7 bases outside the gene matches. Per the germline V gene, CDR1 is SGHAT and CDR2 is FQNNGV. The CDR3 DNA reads TGTGCCAGCAGCTTGGGGACAGGGGGCCTAATGTATGGCTACACCTTC. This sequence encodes CASSLGTGGLMYGYTF. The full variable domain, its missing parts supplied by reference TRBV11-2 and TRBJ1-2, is EAGVAQSPRYKIIEKRQSVAFWCNPISGHATLYWYQQILGQGPKLLIQFQNNGVVDDSQLPKDRFSAERLKGVDSTLKIQPAKLEDSAVYLCASSLGTGGLMYGYTFGSGTRLTVV.

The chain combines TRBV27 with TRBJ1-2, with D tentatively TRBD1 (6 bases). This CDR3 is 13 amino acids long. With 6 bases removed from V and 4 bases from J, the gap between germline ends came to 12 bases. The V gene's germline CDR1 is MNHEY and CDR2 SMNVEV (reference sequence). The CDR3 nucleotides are TGTGCCAGCAGCACAGGGACCTTCTATGGCTACACCTTC. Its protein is CASSTGTFYGYTF.

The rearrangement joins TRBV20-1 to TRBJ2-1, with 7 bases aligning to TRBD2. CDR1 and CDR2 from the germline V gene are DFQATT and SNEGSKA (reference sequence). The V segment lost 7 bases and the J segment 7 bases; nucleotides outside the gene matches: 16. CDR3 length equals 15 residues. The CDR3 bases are TGCAGTGTCCCAAGGGGTCGCGGGGGTTATAATGAGCAGTTCTTC. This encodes CSVPRGRGGYNEQFF.

CDR3 sequence reads: CASSLALRDGSYNEQFF. In DNA, the CDR3 is TGTGCCAGCAGCTTAGCGCTTAGGGACGGGTCCTACAATGAGCAGTTCTTC. The chain recombines TRBV7-6 with TRBJ2-1, with D perhaps being TRBD1 or TRBD2 (5 bases each). V was cut by 0 bases and J by 1 base, with 13 bases left in between. This CDR3 comprises 17 residues. Germline V gives CDR1 SGHVS, CDR2 FNYEAQ.

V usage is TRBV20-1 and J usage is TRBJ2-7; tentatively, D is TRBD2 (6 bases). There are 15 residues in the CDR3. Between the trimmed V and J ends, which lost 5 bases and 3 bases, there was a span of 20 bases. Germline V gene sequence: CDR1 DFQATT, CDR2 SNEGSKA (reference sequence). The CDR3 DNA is TGCAGTGCTCTTTGGGGGGACCGCTCCAGCTACGAGCAGTACTTC. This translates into CSALWGDRSSYEQYF.

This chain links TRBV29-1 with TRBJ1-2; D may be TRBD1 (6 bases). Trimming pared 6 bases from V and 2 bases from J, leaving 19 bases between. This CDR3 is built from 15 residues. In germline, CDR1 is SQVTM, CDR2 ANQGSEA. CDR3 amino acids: CSVADRDIENYGYTF. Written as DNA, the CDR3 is TGCAGCGTAGCCGATCGGGACATCGAGAACTATGGCTACACCTTC.

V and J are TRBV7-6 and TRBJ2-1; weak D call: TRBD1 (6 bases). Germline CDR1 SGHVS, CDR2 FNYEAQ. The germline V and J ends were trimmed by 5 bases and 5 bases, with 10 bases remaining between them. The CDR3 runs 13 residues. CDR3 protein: CASSRGQHNEQFF. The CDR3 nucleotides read TGTGCCAGCAGCAGAGGACAGCACAATGAGCAGTTCTTC.

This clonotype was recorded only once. The CDR3 is CASSLREYSTDTQYF. For the CDR3, the DNA is TGCGCCAGCAGCTTGAGAGAGTACAGCACAGATACGCAGTATTTT. The chain recombines TRBV5-1 with TRBJ2-3, with no clear D. Trimming stripped 1 base from V and 0 bases from J, with 9 bases between. The germline gives CDR1 SGHRS, CDR2 YFSETQ. The length of the CDR3 is 15 residues.

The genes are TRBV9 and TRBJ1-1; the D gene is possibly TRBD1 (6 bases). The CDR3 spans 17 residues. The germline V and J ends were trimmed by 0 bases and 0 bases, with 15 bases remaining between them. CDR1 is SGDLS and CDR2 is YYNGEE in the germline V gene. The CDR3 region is CASSVEPGQQMNTEAFF. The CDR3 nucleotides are TGTGCCAGCAGCGTAGAACCGGGACAACAAATGAACACTGAAGCTTTCTTT.

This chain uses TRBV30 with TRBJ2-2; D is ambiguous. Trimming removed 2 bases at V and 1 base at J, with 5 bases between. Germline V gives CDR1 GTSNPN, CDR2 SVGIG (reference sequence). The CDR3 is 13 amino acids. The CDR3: CAWSPRNTGELFF. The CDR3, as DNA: TGTGCCTGGAGTCCTAGGAACACCGGGGAGCTGTTTTTT.

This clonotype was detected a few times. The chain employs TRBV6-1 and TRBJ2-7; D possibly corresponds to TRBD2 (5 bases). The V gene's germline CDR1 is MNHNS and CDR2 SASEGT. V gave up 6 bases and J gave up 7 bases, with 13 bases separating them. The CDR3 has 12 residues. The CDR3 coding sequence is TGTGCCAGCAGGGAGGTTGGGGTTGAGCAGTACTTC. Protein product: CASREVGVEQYF.

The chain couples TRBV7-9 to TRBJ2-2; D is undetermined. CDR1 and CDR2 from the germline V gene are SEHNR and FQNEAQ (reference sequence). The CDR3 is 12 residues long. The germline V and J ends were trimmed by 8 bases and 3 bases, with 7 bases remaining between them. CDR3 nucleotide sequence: TGTGCCAGCCTGGGGTACACCGGGGAGCTGTTTTTT. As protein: CASLGYTGELFF.

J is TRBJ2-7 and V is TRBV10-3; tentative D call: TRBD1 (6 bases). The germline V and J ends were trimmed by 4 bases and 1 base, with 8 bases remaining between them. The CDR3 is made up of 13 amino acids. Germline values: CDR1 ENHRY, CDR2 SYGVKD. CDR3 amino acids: CAISGDKSYEQYF. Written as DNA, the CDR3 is TGTGCCATCAGTGGGGACAAGTCCTACGAGCAGTACTTC.

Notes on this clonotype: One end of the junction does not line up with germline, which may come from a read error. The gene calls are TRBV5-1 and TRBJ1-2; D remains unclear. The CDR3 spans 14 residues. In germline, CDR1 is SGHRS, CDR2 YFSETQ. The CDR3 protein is CASSPGTGDYGYTF. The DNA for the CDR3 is TGTGCCAGCAGCCCCGGTACCGGGGACTATGGCTACACCTTC.

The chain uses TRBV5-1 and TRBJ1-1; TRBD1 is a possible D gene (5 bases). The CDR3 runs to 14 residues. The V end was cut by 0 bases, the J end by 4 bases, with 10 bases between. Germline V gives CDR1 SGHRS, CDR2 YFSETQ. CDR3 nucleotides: TGCGCCAGCAGCTTGGCAGCGGACATCACTGAAGCTTTCTTT. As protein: CASSLAADITEAFF.

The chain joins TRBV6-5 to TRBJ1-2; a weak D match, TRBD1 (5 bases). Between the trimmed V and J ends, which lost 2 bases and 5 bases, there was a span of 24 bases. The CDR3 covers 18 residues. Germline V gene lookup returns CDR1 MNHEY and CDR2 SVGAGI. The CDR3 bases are TGTGCCAGCAGTTACAACCGGGACGGACTAGCGGGAACTTATGGCTACACCTTC. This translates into CASSYNRDGLAGTYGYTF.

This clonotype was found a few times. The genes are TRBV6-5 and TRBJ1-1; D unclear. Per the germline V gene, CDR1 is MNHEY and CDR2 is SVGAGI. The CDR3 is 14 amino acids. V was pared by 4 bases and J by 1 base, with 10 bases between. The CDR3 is CASSSSLGNTEAFF. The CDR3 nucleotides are TGTGCCAGCAGTTCATCCCTCGGGAACACTGAAGCTTTCTTT.

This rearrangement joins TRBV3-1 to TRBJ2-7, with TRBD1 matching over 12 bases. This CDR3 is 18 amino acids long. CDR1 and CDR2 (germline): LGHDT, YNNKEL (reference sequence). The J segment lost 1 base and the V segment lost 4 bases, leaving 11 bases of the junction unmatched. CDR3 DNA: TGTGCCAGCAGCCCCGGGACAGGGGGCCGGGTATCGTCCTACGAGCAGTACTTC. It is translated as CASSPGTGGRVSSYEQYF.

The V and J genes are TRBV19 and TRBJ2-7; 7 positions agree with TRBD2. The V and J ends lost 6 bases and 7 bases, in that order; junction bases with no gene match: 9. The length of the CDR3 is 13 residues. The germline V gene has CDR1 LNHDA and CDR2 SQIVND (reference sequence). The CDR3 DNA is TGTGCCAGTAGCTGGGACCCGGGGGGTGAGCAGTACTTC. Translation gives CASSWDPGGEQYF. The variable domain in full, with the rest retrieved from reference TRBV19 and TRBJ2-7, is DGGITQSPKYLFRKEGQNVTLSCEQNLNHDAMYWYRQDPGQGLRLIYYSQIVNDFQKGDIAEGYSVSREKKESFPLTVTSAQKNPTAFYLCASSWDPGGEQYFGPGTRLTVT.

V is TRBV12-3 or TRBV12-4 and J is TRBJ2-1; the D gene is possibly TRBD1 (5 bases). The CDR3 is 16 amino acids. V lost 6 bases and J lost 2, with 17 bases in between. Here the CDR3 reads CASSQETAAAYNEQFF. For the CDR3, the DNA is TGTGCCAGCAGCCAAGAGACAGCCGCCGCCTACAATGAGCAGTTCTTC.

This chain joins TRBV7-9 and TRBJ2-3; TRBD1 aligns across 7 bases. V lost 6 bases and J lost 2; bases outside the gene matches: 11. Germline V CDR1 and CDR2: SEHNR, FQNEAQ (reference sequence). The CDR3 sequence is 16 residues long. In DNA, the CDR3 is TGTGCCAGCAGACCGACAGGGCTCTCTGACACAGATACGCAGTATTTT. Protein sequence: CASRPTGLSDTDTQYF.